This TCR beta chain was profiled in a study of CD8 T cells in ankylosing spondylitis. Study-wide points: Blood of patients with ankylosing spondylitis appeared to be characterized by a TCR beta motif of eight highly homologous variants. Certain motif variants had earlier been reported in reactive arthritis synovial fluid and blood.

Remarks on this clonotype: What it binds is unknown.

Germline V gene sequence: CDR1 MNHNS, CDR2 SASEGT. CDR3 length: 13 residues. V lost 8 bases, J lost 3 bases, and 4 bases stayed unmatched. TCRdb redid the calling of the 5' RACE reads with MiXCR, one entry per CDR3 protein. The sample has a few hundred thousand distinct CDR3 sequences; about 20% are singletons. The V and J genes are TRBV6-1 and TRBJ2-3; TRBD2 matches at 8 bases. This sequence was found in a male donor with ankylosing spondylitis or in good health (not recorded which). Sequenced: blood, either unsorted or a sorted T cell fraction (not recorded which). The CDR3 here is CASAGLATDTQYF. CDR3 nucleotide sequence: TGTGCCAGCGCAGGACTAGCAACAGATACGCAGTATTTT.